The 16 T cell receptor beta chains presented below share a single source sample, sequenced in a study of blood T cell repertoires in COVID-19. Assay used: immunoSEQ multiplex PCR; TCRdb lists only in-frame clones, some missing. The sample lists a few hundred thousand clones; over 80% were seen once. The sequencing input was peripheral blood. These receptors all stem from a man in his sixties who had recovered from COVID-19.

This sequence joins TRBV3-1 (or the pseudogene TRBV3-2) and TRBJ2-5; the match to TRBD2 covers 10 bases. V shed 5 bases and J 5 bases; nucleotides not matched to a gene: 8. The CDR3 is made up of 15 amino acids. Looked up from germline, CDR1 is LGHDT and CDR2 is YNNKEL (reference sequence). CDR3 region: CASSNVAGGRETQYF. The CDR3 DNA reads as TGTGCCAGCAGCAATGTAGCGGGGGGCAGGGAGACCCAGTACTTC.

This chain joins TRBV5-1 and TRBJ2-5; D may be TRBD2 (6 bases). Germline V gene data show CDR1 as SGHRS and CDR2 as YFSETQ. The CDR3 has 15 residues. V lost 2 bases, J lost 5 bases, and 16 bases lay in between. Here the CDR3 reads CASSFRGYPGETQYF. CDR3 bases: TGCGCCAGCAGCTTTCGGGGGTACCCCGGGGAGACCCAGTACTTC.

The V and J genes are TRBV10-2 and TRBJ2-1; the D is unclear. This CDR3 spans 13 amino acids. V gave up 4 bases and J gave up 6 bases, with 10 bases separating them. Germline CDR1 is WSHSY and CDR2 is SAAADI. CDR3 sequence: CASSGLDPNEQFF. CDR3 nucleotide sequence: TGCGCCAGCAGTGGGCTAGACCCCAATGAGCAGTTCTTC.

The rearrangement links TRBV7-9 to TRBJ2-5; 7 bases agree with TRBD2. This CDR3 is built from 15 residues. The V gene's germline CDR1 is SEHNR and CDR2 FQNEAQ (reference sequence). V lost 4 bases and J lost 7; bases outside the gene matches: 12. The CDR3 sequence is CASSSGSGAIGTQYF. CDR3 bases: TGTGCCAGCAGCTCCGGAAGCGGGGCAATCGGGACCCAGTACTTC. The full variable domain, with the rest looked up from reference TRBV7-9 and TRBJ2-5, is DTGVSQNPRHKITKRGQNVTFRCDPISEHNRLYWYRQTLGQGPEFLTYFQNEAQLEKSRLLSDRFSAERPKGSFSTLEIQRTEQGDSAMYLCASSSGSGAIGTQYFGPGTRLLVL.

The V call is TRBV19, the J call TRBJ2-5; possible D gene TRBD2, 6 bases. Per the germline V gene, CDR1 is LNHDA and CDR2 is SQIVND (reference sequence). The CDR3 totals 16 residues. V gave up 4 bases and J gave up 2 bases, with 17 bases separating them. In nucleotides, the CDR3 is TGTGCCAGTAGTAAGGGTGCGGGAACCCGGCAAGAGACCCAGTACTTC. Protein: CASSKGAGTRQETQYF.

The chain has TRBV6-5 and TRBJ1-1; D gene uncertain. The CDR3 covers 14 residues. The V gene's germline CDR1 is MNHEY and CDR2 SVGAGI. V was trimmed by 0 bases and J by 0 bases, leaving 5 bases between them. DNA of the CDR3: TGTGCCAGCAGTTACTCGAGCATGAACACTGAAGCTTTCTTT. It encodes CASSYSSMNTEAFF.

CDR3 region: CASSDPRRRTGELFF. CDR3 bases: TGTGCCAGCAGTGACCCTAGAAGACGAACCGGGGAGCTGTTTTTT. The rearrangement joins TRBV25-1 to TRBJ2-2, with D unresolved. The ends were cut back, 3 bases at V and 5 bases at J, with 13 bases in the middle. Germline V gives CDR1 MGHDK, CDR2 SYGVNS. The CDR3 totals 15 residues.

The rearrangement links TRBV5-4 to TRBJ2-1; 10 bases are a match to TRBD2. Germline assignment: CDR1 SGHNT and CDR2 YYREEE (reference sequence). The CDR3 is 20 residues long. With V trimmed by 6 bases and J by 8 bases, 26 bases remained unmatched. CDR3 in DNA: TGTGCCAGCAATGGTGATCAGGGACAGAAAAGCGGGAGGGCCCTTTATGAGCAGTTCTTC. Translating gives CASNGDQGQKSGRALYEQFF. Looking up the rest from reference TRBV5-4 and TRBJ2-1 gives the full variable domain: ETGVTQSPTHLIKTRGQQVTLRCSSQSGHNTVSWYQQALGQGPQFIFQYYREEENGRGNFPPRFSGLQFPNYSSELNVNALELDDSALYLCASNGDQGQKSGRALYEQFFGPGTRLTVL.

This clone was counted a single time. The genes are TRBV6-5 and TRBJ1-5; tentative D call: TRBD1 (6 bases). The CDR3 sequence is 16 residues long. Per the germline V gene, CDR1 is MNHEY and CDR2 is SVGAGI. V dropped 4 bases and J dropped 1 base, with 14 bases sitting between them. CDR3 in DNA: TGTGCCAGCAGTTCCAACCAGGGGCTAAGCAATCAGCCCCAGCATTTT. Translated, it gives CASSSNQGLSNQPQHF.

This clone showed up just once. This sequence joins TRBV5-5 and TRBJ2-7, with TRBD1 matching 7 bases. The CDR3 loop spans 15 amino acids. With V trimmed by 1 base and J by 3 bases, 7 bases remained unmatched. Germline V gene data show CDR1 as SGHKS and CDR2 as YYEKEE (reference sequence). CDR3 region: CASSLFLRQGYEQYF. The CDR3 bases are TGTGCCAGCAGCTTGTTTCTGCGACAGGGCTACGAGCAGTACTTC.

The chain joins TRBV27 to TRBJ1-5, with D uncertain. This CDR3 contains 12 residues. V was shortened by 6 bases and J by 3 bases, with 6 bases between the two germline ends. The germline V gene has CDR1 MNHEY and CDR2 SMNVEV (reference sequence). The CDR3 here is CASSSTNQPQHF. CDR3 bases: TGTGCCAGCAGCTCTACCAATCAGCCCCAGCATTTT.

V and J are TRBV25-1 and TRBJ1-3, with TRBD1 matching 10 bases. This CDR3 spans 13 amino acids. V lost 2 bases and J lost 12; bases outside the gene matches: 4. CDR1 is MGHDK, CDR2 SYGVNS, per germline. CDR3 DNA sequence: TGTGCCAGCAGTGAAGGGGACAGGGGTCGCATATATTTT. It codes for CASSEGDRGRIYF.

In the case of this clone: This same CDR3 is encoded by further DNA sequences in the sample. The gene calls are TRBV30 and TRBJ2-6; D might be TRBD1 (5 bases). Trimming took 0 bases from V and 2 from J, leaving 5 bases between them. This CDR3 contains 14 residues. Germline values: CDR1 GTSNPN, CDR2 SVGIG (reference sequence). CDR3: CAWSVQAGANVLTF. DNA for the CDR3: TGTGCCTGGAGTGTACAGGCTGGGGCCAACGTCCTGACTTTC.

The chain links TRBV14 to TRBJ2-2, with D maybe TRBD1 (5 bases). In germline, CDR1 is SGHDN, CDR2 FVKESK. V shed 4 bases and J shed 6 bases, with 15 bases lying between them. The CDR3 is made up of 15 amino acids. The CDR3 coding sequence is TGTGCCAGCAGCCGACACCAGGGTTTGGCCGGGGAGCTGTTTTTT. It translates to CASSRHQGLAGELFF. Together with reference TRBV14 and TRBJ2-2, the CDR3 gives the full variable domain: EAGVTQFPSHSVIEKGQTVTLRCDPISGHDNLYWYRRVMGKEIKFLLHFVKESKQDESGMPNNRFLAERTGGTYSTLKVQPAELEDSGVYFCASSRHQGLAGELFFGEGSRLTVL.

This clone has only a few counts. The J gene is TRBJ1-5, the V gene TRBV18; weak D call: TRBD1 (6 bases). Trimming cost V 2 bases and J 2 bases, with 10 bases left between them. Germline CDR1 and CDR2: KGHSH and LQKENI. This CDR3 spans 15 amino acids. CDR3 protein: CASSPSGGRNQPQHF. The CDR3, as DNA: TGTGCCAGCTCACCATCGGGGGGCCGCAATCAGCCCCAGCATTTT.

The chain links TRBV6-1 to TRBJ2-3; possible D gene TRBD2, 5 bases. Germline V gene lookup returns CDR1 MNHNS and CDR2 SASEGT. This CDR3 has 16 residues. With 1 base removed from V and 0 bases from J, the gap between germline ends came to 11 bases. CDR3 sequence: CASSEGDYSSTDTQYF. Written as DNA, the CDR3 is TGTGCCAGCAGTGAAGGCGACTACTCTAGCACAGATACGCAGTATTTT.